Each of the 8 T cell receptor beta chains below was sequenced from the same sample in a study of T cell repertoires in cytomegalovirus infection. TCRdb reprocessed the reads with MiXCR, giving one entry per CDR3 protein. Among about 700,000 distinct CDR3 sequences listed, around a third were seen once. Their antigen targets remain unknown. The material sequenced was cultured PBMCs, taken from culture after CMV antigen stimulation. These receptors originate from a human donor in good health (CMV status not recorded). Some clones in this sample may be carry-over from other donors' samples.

The CDR3 sequence is CASSTQGGNSPLHF. The CDR3 nucleotides are TGTGCCAGCAGTACGCAGGGCGGCAATTCACCCCTCCACTTT. The chain has TRBV2 and TRBJ1-6; TRBD1 might be the D (5 bases). Trimming pared 5 bases from V and 7 bases from J, leaving 12 bases between. The length of the CDR3 is 14 residues. Germline V CDR1 and CDR2: SNHLY, FYNNEI.

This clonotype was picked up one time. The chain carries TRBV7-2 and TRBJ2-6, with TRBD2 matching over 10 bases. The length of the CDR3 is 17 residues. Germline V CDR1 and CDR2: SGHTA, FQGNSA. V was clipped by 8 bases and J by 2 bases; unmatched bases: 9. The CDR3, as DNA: TGTGCCAGCGGTTACCCTAGCGGGAGTGCTGGGGCCAACGTCCTGACTTTC. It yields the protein CASGYPSGSAGANVLTF.

CDR3 sequence: CASSYISPTYEQYF. The DNA of the CDR3 is TGTGCCAGCAGCTATATAAGCCCAACCTACGAGCAGTACTTC. The rearrangement joins TRBV7-2 to TRBJ2-7, with unresolved D. The CDR3 sequence is 14 residues long. V was clipped by 4 bases and J by 2 bases, with 12 bases between them. Germline V lookup: CDR1 SGHTA, CDR2 FQGNSA.

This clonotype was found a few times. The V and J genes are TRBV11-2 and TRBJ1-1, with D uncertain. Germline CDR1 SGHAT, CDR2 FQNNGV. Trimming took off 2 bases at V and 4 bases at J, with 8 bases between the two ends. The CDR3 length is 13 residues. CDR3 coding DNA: TGTGCCAGCAGCTTACTCCGGTCCACTGAAGCTTTCTTT. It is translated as CASSLLRSTEAFF.

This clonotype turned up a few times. This CDR3 is CATRVAGGGNEQFF. CDR3 bases: TGTGCCACCAGGGTGGCTGGGGGCGGGAATGAGCAGTTCTTC. This rearrangement joins TRBV6-1 to TRBJ2-1; the D gene is possibly TRBD1 (6 bases). The CDR3 extends over 14 amino acids. The germline gives CDR1 MNHNS, CDR2 SASEGT. V was trimmed by 10 bases and J by 7 bases, leaving 20 bases between them.

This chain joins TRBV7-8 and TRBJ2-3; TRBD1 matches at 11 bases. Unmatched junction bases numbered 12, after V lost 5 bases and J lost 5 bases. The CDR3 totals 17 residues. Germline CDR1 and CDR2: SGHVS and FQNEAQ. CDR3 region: CASSNGQGADPRDTQYF. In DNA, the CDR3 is TGTGCCAGCAGCAATGGACAGGGGGCCGACCCGAGAGATACGCAGTATTTT.

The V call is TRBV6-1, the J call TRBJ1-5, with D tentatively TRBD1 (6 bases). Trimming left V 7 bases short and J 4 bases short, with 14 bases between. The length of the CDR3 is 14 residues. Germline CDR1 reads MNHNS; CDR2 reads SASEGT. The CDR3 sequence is CASNRDLGNQPQHF. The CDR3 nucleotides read TGTGCCAGCAACAGGGACCTCGGAAATCAGCCCCAGCATTTT.

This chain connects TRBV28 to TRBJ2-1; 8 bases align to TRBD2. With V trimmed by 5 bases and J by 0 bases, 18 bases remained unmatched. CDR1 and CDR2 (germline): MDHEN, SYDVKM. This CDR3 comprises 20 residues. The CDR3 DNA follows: TGTGCCAGCAGTACCCTTTACGGGGGGGCCTTACAGAGCTCCTACAATGAGCAGTTCTTC. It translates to CASSTLYGGALQSSYNEQFF.